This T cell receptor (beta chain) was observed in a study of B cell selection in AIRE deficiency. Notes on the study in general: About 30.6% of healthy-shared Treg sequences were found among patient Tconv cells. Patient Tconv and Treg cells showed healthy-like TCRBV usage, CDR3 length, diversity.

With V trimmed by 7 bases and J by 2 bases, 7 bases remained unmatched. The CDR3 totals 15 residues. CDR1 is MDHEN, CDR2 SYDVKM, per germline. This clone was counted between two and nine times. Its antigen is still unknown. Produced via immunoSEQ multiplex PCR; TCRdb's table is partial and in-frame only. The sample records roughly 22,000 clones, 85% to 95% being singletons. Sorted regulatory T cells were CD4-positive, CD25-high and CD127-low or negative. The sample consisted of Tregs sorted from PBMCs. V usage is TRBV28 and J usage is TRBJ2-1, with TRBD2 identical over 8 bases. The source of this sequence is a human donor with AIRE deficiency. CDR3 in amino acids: CASIAAGVAYNEQFF. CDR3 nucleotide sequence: TGTGCCAGCATTGCAGCGGGAGTAGCCTACAATGAGCAGTTCTTC.